Listed here are 24 T cell receptor beta chains from one sample, sequenced in a study of T cell clonality in common variable immunodeficiency. No antigen has been identified for these receptors. Libraries were prepared by immunoSEQ multiplex PCR; TCRdb keeps only in-frame clonotypes and omits some of them. Altogether fewer than 25,000 clones were found in the sample, and no singletons occur. Points from the study as a whole: Common variable immunodeficiency TCR beta sequences reportedly had fewer deletions and N-nucleotide insertions.

The sample consisted of peripheral blood mononuclear cells. The receptor set was obtained from a human donor with common variable immunodeficiency.

This clone was seen ten or more times. The missing CDR3 end, 3 residues past where the read stops, is filled in from the germline J gene. The chain combines TRBV4-2 with TRBJ1-2; D may be TRBD1 (6 bases). Germline CDR1 is LGHNA and CDR2 is YNFKEQ. The CDR3 consists of 16 residues. The V and J ends lost 1 base and 2 bases respectively, with 14 bases between them. The covered CDR3 bases are TGTGCCAGCAGCCAAGTTGGGGGCACGGACAACTATGGC. Its translation is CASSQVGGTDNYG. The entire CDR3 protein is CASSQVGGTDNYGYTF.

This clone was counted ten times or more. The read terminates 3 residues ahead of where the CDR3 ends, so the germline J gene completes it. V gene TRBV5-5 combines with J gene TRBJ1-1; D gene unclear. In germline, CDR1 is SGHKS, CDR2 YYEKEE (reference sequence). V was trimmed by 3 bases and J by 3 bases, leaving 12 bases between them. CDR3 size: 14 residues. The CDR3: CASSSRGLDTEAFF. The sequenced part of the CDR3 DNA is TGTGCCAGCAGCTCTCGTGGGCTTGACACTGAA.

The table lists this clone with many counts. The read stops 3 residues short of the end of the CDR3; the missing end is completed from the germline J gene. The chain employs TRBV5-1 and TRBJ2-5; TRBD1 might be the D (6 bases). The germline V gene has CDR1 SGHRS and CDR2 YFSETQ. This CDR3 is 15 amino acids long. V was trimmed by 2 bases and J by 2 bases, leaving 13 bases between them. The CDR3 reads CASSFQGSLQETQYF. The CDR3 DNA, read in part, is TGCGCCAGCAGCTTTCAGGGGAGCTTGCAAGAGACC.

This clone was recorded many times. Coverage ceases 3 residues before the CDR3 finishes, and the germline J gene fills in the end. The V and J genes are TRBV30 and TRBJ1-5; 7 nucleotides match TRBD1. This CDR3 has 14 amino acids. The ends lost 5 bases at V and 3 bases at J; junction bases unmatched: 7. Germline V gives CDR1 GTSNPN, CDR2 SVGIG (reference sequence). The part of the CDR3 DNA that was read is TGTGCCTGGGGACAGGTCAATTTCAATCAGCCC. Protein: CAWGQVNFNQP. The whole CDR3 protein is CAWGQVNFNQPQHF.

This clone was observed a few times. Coverage ceases 3 residues before the CDR3 finishes, and the germline J gene fills in the end. V and J are TRBV30 and TRBJ2-3; perhaps TRBD2 as D (6 bases). Germline CDR1 GTSNPN, CDR2 SVGIG (reference sequence). CDR3 length equals 13 residues. CDR3 sequence reads: CAWSLFVGGTQYF. CDR3 bases read: TGTGCCTGGAGCCTCTTTGTGGGGGGAACG.

The table lists this clone with a few counts. The CDR3 is cut off 3 residues early in the read; its end comes from the germline J gene. The chain links TRBV19 to TRBJ1-2; TRBD1 matches 7 bases. V lost 9 bases, J lost 5 bases, and 6 bases stayed unmatched. The CDR3 covers 12 residues. Germline assignment: CDR1 LNHDA and CDR2 SQIVND (reference sequence). The CDR3 DNA, read in part, is TGTGCCAGCCAGACAGGGATGTATGGC. Amino acids: CASQTGMYG. The entire CDR3 protein reads CASQTGMYGYTF. Full variable domain (outside the CDR3, taken from reference TRBV19 and TRBJ1-2): DGGITQSPKYLFRKEGQNVTLSCEQNLNHDAMYWYRQDPGQGLRLIYYSQIVNDFQKGDIAEGYSVSREKKESFPLTVTSAQKNPTAFYLCASQTGMYGYTFGSGTRLTVV.

A note on this clone: The sequenced fragment ends 3 residues before the CDR3 boundary, so the rest is inferred from the germline J gene. The rearrangement joins TRBV19 to TRBJ2-2; the match to TRBD2 covers 12 bases. CDR1 and CDR2 (germline): LNHDA, SQIVND (reference sequence). J was trimmed by 5 bases and V by 5 bases; bases with no gene match: 3. The CDR3 has 15 amino acids. Incomplete CDR3 DNA: TGTGCCAGTAGTTTTGGACTAGCGGGAACCGGGGAG. This codes for CASSFGLAGTGE. The whole CDR3 region reads CASSFGLAGTGELFF.

This clone was detected a few times. The CDR3 end lies 3 residues beyond the end of the read and is filled in from the germline J gene. The chain employs TRBV7-9 and TRBJ2-7, with D maybe TRBD2 (6 bases). Germline CDR1 and CDR2: SEHNR and FQNEAQ (reference sequence). The CDR3 is made up of 14 amino acids. V was pared by 10 bases and J by 3 bases, with 19 bases between. The CDR3 loop is CATPWGSGLYEQYF. CDR3 DNA, as far as it was read: TGTGCCACCCCCTGGGGTAGCGGTCTCTACGAG.

This clone was detected only a few times. The DNA ends 3 residues before the CDR3 does, and the rest of the CDR3 is filled in from the germline J gene. This rearrangement joins TRBV6-2 or TRBV6-3 to TRBJ2-1; D may be TRBD2 (6 bases). CDR1 is MNHEY and CDR2 is SVGEGT in the germline V gene. The CDR3 is 15 amino acids. Trimming pared 0 bases from V and 7 bases from J, leaving 13 bases between. CDR3 bases read: TGTGCCAGCAGTTACTCGCGAGCGGGTTTAAATGAG. Protein sequence: CASSYSRAGLNE. The full CDR3 protein reads CASSYSRAGLNEQFF.

This clone showed up many times. The read is 3 residues too short to cover the CDR3 end, so that end is filled in from the germline J gene. The chain couples TRBV7-3 to TRBJ2-5; a possible D gene is TRBD1 (6 bases). Trimming pared 3 bases from V and 1 base from J, leaving 12 bases between. The germline gives CDR1 SGHTA, CDR2 FQGTGA. CDR3 length equals 15 residues. CDR3 protein: CASSFSGTPQETQYF. CDR3 bases read: TGTGCCAGCAGCTTTTCCGGGACACCCCAAGAGACC.

With respect to this clone: The read finishes 3 residues shy of the CDR3 end, and the germline J gene is used to complete it. The chain recombines TRBV7-2 with TRBJ2-7; the D gene is possibly TRBD1 (5 bases). Germline V gene sequence: CDR1 SGHTA, CDR2 FQGNSA. The CDR3 has 12 residues. Trimming pared 4 bases from V and 5 bases from J, leaving 9 bases between. CDR3 DNA (partial): TGTGCCAGCAGCTCGACAGCGAACGAG. Protein sequence: CASSSTANE. The entire CDR3 reads CASSSTANEQYF. Complete variable domain (other parts from reference TRBV7-2 and TRBJ2-7): GAGVSQSPSNKVTEKGKDVELRCDPISGHTALYWYRQSLGQGLEFLIYFQGNSAPDKSGLPSDRFSAERTGGSVSTLTIQRTQQEDSAVYLCASSSTANEQYFGPGTRLTVT.

This clone was found a few times. The read is 3 residues too short to cover the CDR3 end, so that end is filled in from the germline J gene. The rearrangement links TRBV29-1 to TRBJ2-5; tentatively, D is TRBD2 (5 bases). V shed 6 bases and J shed 5 bases, with 13 bases lying between them. The germline gives CDR1 SQVTM, CDR2 ANQGSEA. This CDR3 is built from 12 residues. The sequenced part of the CDR3 DNA is TGCAGCGTCTACGGACCGGGGGAGACC. This gives the protein CSVYGPGET. The full CDR3 sequence reads CSVYGPGETQYF.

This clone has more than one count but fewer than ten. The read ends 3 residues before the CDR3 terminus; that terminus is restored from the germline J gene. The chain joins TRBV7-9 to TRBJ2-1; 8 bases line up with TRBD2. The CDR3 runs 13 residues. Germline CDR1 and CDR2: SEHNR and FQNEAQ (reference sequence). Unmatched junction bases numbered 5, after V lost 6 bases and J lost 7 bases. CDR3 DNA, as far as it was read: TGTGCCAGCAGGGCGGGGGGTTTGAATGAG. Translated: CASRAGGLNE. The CDR3, in full, reads CASRAGGLNEQFF. Looking up the rest from reference TRBV7-9 and TRBJ2-1 gives the full variable domain: DTGVSQNPRHKITKRGQNVTFRCDPISEHNRLYWYRQTLGQGPEFLTYFQNEAQLEKSRLLSDRFSAERPKGSFSTLEIQRTEQGDSAMYLCASRAGGLNEQFFGPGTRLTVL.

Note on this clone: The read ends 3 residues shy of where the CDR3 ends; the end is completed using the germline J gene. The chain employs TRBV7-9 and TRBJ2-1; 10 bases line up with TRBD2. Looked up from germline, CDR1 is SEHNR and CDR2 is FQNEAQ (reference sequence). Trimming removed 4 bases from V and 9 bases from J; junction bases left unmatched: 9. The CDR3 runs to 15 residues. The part of the CDR3 DNA that was read is TGTGCCAGCAGCTCTGGGATAGCGGGGGGTGGTGAG. Its translation is CASSSGIAGGGE. The full CDR3 protein is CASSSGIAGGGEQFF.

This clone came up a few times. The read halts 3 residues ahead of the CDR3 end, with the missing end drawn from the germline J gene. The rearrangement joins TRBV5-1 to TRBJ2-7; 8 bases agree with TRBD1. Germline V gene lookup returns CDR1 SGHRS and CDR2 YFSETQ. V was pared by 7 bases and J by 3 bases, with 3 bases of the junction left unmatched. CDR3 length: 12 amino acids. CDR3: CASRGQGYEQYF. The DNA read from the CDR3 is TGCGCCAGCCGAGGACAGGGCTACGAG. The full variable domain, its missing parts supplied by reference TRBV5-1 and TRBJ2-7, is KAGVTQTPRYLIKTRGQQVTLSCSPISGHRSVSWYQQTPGQGLQFLFEYFSETQRNKGNFPGRFSGRQFSNSRSEMNVSTLELGDSALYLCASRGQGYEQYFGPGTRLTVT.

This clone was seen only a few times. Read sequence stops 3 residues before the CDR3 end, and the germline J gene provides the missing end. The gene calls are TRBV7-9 and TRBJ1-1; D call uncertain. Germline V gene lookup returns CDR1 SEHNR and CDR2 FQNEAQ (reference sequence). This CDR3 spans 15 amino acids. The V end was cut by 4 bases, the J end by 3 bases, with 15 bases between. The CDR3 DNA, read in part, is TGTGCCAGCAGCTCCAACCGCAGGTTCGACACTGAA. Translation: CASSSNRRFDTE. From start to end, the CDR3 is CASSSNRRFDTEAFF.

The CDR3 loop reads CASSLTPAGVNEKLFF. The CDR3 bases that were read are TGCGCCAGCAGCTTGACCCCGGCAGGGGTTAATGAAAAA. This chain connects TRBV5-1 to TRBJ1-4; D might be TRBD1 (6 bases). The CDR3 end lies 3 residues beyond the end of the read and is filled in from the germline J gene. This CDR3 is built from 16 residues. V lost 1 base and J lost 4, with 14 bases in between. Germline lookup yields CDR1 SGHRS and CDR2 YFSETQ.

This clone was counted between two and nine times. The read ends 3 residues shy of where the CDR3 ends; the end is completed using the germline J gene. The chain carries TRBV7-9 and TRBJ1-3; no clear D. V was clipped by 1 base and J by 0 bases, with 4 bases between them. From germline, CDR1 is SEHNR and CDR2 FQNEAQ (reference sequence). The CDR3 totals 14 residues. The chain's CDR3 is CASSLGSSGNTIYF. The covered CDR3 bases are TGTGCCAGCAGCTTAGGCAGCTCTGGAAACACC.

There are a few counts of this clone. The CDR3 region is CASSRLAGSTDTQYF. The CDR3 DNA, read in part, is TGTGCCAGCTCACGTCTAGCGGGAAGCACAGATACG. This chain links TRBV18 with TRBJ2-3; 9 bases are shared with TRBD2. The read terminates 3 residues before the CDR3 end, so the remaining end is supplied by the germline J gene. Germline V gene sequence: CDR1 KGHSH, CDR2 LQKENI. The V segment lost 4 bases and the J segment 0 bases; nucleotides outside the gene matches: 2. The CDR3 is made up of 15 amino acids.

This clone has a count of ten or more. The CDR3 goes on 3 residues after the read ends, and that part is filled in from the germline J gene. V gene TRBV7-3 combines with J gene TRBJ2-3; 11 bases line up with TRBD2. The CDR3 is 16 residues long. Germline assignment: CDR1 SGHTA and CDR2 FQGTGA. V gave up 5 bases and J gave up 3 bases; unmatched junction bases: 7. The CDR3 sequence: CASSATSGSGTDTQYF. CDR3 DNA, as far as it was read: TGTGCCAGCAGCGCTACTAGCGGGAGTGGTACAGATACG.

A remark on this clone: The CDR3 end is not reached by the read, which stops 3 residues before it; the germline J gene fills it in. The rearrangement joins TRBV2 to TRBJ2-5; D might be TRBD2 (5 bases). Trimming took off 5 bases at V and 4 bases at J, with 8 bases between the two ends. This CDR3 spans 12 amino acids. Germline loops: CDR1 SNHLY, CDR2 FYNNEI. The part of the CDR3 DNA that was read is TGTGCCAGCAGTTCCGAGGGAGAGACC. It codes for CASSSEGET. The complete CDR3 reads CASSSEGETQYF.

This clone was picked up many times. The CDR3 is cut off 3 residues early in the read; its end comes from the germline J gene. V and J are TRBV29-1 and TRBJ1-1; D not certain. This CDR3 has 12 amino acids. Looked up from germline, CDR1 is SQVTM and CDR2 is ANQGSEA. Trimming shortened V by 3 bases and J by 0 bases, and 5 bases separated the two germline ends. The sequenced part of the CDR3 DNA is TGCAGCGTTGACAGCGTGAACACTGAA. It encodes CSVDSVNTE. The CDR3, in full, reads CSVDSVNTEAFF. The variable domain in full, completed from reference TRBV29-1 and TRBJ1-1, reads SAVISQKPSRDICQRGTSLTIQCQVDSQVTMMFWYRQQPGQSLTLIATANQGSEATYESGFVIDKFPISRPNLTFSTLTVSNMSPEDSSIYLCSVDSVNTEAFFGQGTRLTVV.

This clone occurred many times. The read terminates 3 residues before the CDR3 end, so the remaining end is supplied by the germline J gene. This sequence joins TRBV18 and TRBJ1-2, with unresolved D. Between the trimmed V and J ends, which lost 0 bases and 0 bases, there was a span of 8 bases. In germline, CDR1 is KGHSH, CDR2 LQKENI. The CDR3 has 15 residues. The CDR3 is CASSPPPRTNYGYTF. CDR3 DNA, as far as it was read: TGTGCCAGCTCACCACCGCCGCGAACTAACTATGGC.

This clone was seen many times. With the read ending 3 residues before the CDR3 end, the germline J gene is used to fill in that end. This chain connects TRBV13 to TRBJ1-5; D unresolved. CDR3 length: 12 residues. Germline CDR1 and CDR2: PRHDT and FYEKMQ (reference sequence). Trimming cost V 0 bases and J 5 bases, with 2 bases left between them. The sequenced CDR3 bases are TGTGCCAGCAGCTTAGGCGATCAGCCC. Amino acid sequence: CASSLGDQP. The whole CDR3 protein is CASSLGDQPQHF.